These 7 T cell receptor beta chains share one sample of origin, sequenced in a study of cytomegalovirus exposure and HLA in healthy donors. A multiplex PCR was run with 60 Vbeta primers and 13 Jbeta primers. Sequencing used immunoSEQ multiplex PCR; TCRdb keeps in-frame clones, though not all of them. The table includes about 110,000 clones, approximately 80% detected once. Sequencing was performed on PBMCs. Receptor source: a man aged 50 to 60 in good health and CMV-seronegative.

V and J are TRBV5-4 and TRBJ1-3; 7 positions agree with TRBD1. Losses at the gene ends were 2 bases for V and 0 bases for J; bases not matched to a gene: 2. Germline CDR1 is SGHNT and CDR2 is YYREEE (reference sequence). This CDR3 region has 15 residues. CDR3 coding DNA: TGTGCCAGCAGCTTAGGGGGCAACTCTGGAAACACCATATATTTT. Its translation: CASSLGGNSGNTIYF.

This chain uses TRBV19 with TRBJ2-5, with D possibly matching TRBD1 (5 bases). Germline V CDR1 and CDR2: LNHDA, SQIVND (reference sequence). This CDR3 spans 13 amino acids. Trimming left V 6 bases short and J 2 bases short, with 10 bases between. CDR3 sequence: CASSRQLQETQYF. DNA for the CDR3: TGTGCCAGTAGCAGACAGTTGCAAGAGACCCAGTACTTC.

Turning to this clone: At one of its ends the junction is not consistent with the germline gene, which may arise from a read error. J is TRBJ1-1 and V is TRBV11-2; TRBD1 agrees at 9 bases. Germline loops: CDR1 SGHAT, CDR2 FQNNGV. The CDR3 length is 14 residues. CDR3 sequence (DNA): TGTGCCAGCAGCTATGGGACAGGGAACACTGAAGCTTCCTTT. Its protein product is CASSYGTGNTEASF.

The CDR3 spells CASRLSWGGNTEAFF. The CDR3 region has the DNA TGTGCCAGCAGGTTATCGTGGGGAGGGAACACTGAAGCTTTCTTT. The chain is built from TRBV6-5 and TRBJ1-1, with D uncertain. Trimming took 6 bases from V and 1 from J, leaving 15 bases between them. The CDR3 contains 15 residues. Germline CDR1 reads MNHEY; CDR2 reads SVGAGI.

This sequence joins TRBV6-5 and TRBJ1-5; possibly TRBD1 for D (5 bases). The V end lost 6 bases, the J end lost 4 bases, and 16 bases lay between the germline ends. The germline V gene encodes CDR1 MNHEY and CDR2 SVGAGI. This CDR3 is built from 15 residues. The CDR3: CASRPLGRGNQPQHF. The CDR3 nucleotides read TGTGCCAGCAGGCCCCTGGGGCGGGGGAATCAGCCCCAGCATTTT.

The rearrangement joins TRBV6-6 to TRBJ2-7; unclear D gene. Germline V gene sequence: CDR1 MNHNY, CDR2 SVGAGI (reference sequence). This CDR3 has 13 residues. V lost 0 bases to trimming and J lost 1 base, with 4 bases between them. For the CDR3, the DNA is TGTGCCAGCAGTTACTCCCGGTCCTACGAGCAGTACTTC. It is translated as CASSYSRSYEQYF.

This CDR3 is CASSQDYGKVYGYTF. The DNA of the CDR3 is TGTGCCAGCAGCCAAGATTACGGGAAGGTCTATGGCTACACCTTC. The rearrangement uses TRBV4-2 and TRBJ1-2; no clear D gene. V was pared by 0 bases and J by 4 bases, with 12 bases between. Germline CDR1 LGHNA, CDR2 YNFKEQ. This CDR3 has 15 residues.